Listed below are T cell receptor beta chains from one sample, sequenced in a study of CD8+CD57+ T cells in acquired aplastic anemia. Via MiXCR, TCRdb re-called the reads, giving one row per CDR3 protein. The sample records 200,000 or so distinct CDR3 sequences, around 65% being singletons. The specimen was sorted CD4+, CD8+, or CD8+CD57+ T cells (not recorded which) from PBMCs. Receptors originate from a human donor with severe aplastic anemia or a healthy control (not recorded which). Both conserved end residues are part of each CDR3. D genes are given only for firm matches. Some rows mark clone size as missing; the rest say once, few, many or name a class of expanded clone.

abundance	d_gene	v_gene	j_gene	CDR3nt	CDR3aa
few	TRBD2	TRBV10-2	TRBJ2-5	TGCGCCAGCAGTGAGAGTTCCGCTAGCGGGAGGCTCTGGTACCAAGAGACCCAGTACTTC	CASSESSASGRLWYQETQYF
NA	TRBD1	TRBV2	TRBJ1-5	TGTGCCAGCAGTGATTTCGGGACAGCGTATAGCAATCAGCCCCAGCACTTT	CASSDFGTAYSNQPQHF
many	NA	TRBV25-1	TRBJ1-1	TGTGCCAGCAGTGAAGGGGCCGGGGAAGCTTTCTTT	CASSEGAGEAFF
NA	TRBD1	TRBV6-4	TRBJ2-2	TGTGCCAGCAGTGACCGGGACAGCGCCGGGGAGCTGTTTTTT	CASSDRDSAGELFF
NA	NA	TRBV9	TRBJ2-5	TGTGCCAGCAGCGTAGCTGACATCAAGGAGACCCAGTACTTC	CASSVADIKETQYF
NA	TRBD1	TRBV20-1	TRBJ1-2	TGCAGTGCTAAACCGATGACAGGGGGCGGCTACACCTTC	CSAKPMTGGGYTF
NA	NA	TRBV19	TRBJ1-1	TGTGCCAGTAGTATCACCAGGGGAATGAGGGCTTTCTTT	CASSITRGMRAFF
many	NA	TRBV2	TRBJ2-5	TGTGCCAGCAGTGAAGGGGGCAGGTACCAAGAGACCCAGTACTTC	CASSEGGRYQETQYF
NA	TRBD2	TRBV11-1	TRBJ2-7	TGTGCCAGCAGCTTAGGGTCTCCGGGGGGAGCCTACGAGCAGTACTTC	CASSLGSPGGAYEQYF
NA	NA	TRBV20-1	TRBJ2-7	TGCAGTGGTGGGGGGACCCTAACCTACGAGCAGTACTTC	CSGGGTLTYEQYF
NA	NA	TRBV11-2	TRBJ1-4	TGTGCCAGCAGCTTAGGGGAGACTGCTAATGAAAAACTGTTTTTT	CASSLGETANEKLFF
many	NA	TRBV6-5	TRBJ1-2	TGTGCCAGCAATTATTATCCGGGGGACTATGGCTACACCTTC	CASNYYPGDYGYTF
NA	NA	TRBV2	TRBJ2-3	TGTGCCAGCAGTGAAAACTCCTACACAGATACGCAGTATTTT	CASSENSYTDTQYF
NA	TRBD1	TRBV6-5	TRBJ2-4	TGTGCCAGCAGTTCACTTCCGGGACAGGTGTACTTC	CASSSLPGQVYF
NA	NA	TRBV20-1	TRBJ1-2	TGCAGTGCCATGGGCCGAGAAACTAACTATGGCTACACCTTC	CSAMGRETNYGYTF
NA	NA	TRBV10-3	TRBJ1-5	TGTGCCATCAGTGGCCGAGAAAATCAGCCCCAGCATTTT	CAISGRENQPQHF
few	NA	TRBV9	TRBJ2-7	TGTGCCAGCAGCGTCGCAGGAACAAGCTCCTACGAGCAGTACTTC	CASSVAGTSSYEQYF
NA	NA	TRBV12-3/TRBV12-4	TRBJ2-7	TGTGCCAGCAGTTTGGTGGGTTTGAACGAGCAGTACTTC	CASSLVGLNEQYF
NA	NA	TRBV7-2	TRBJ1-1	TGTGCCAGCAGCTCGATCGGGGCGAACACTGAAGCTTTCTTT	CASSSIGANTEAFF
once	NA	TRBV7-2	TRBJ2-7	TGTGCCAGCAGCTTATTCATGACCTACGAGCAGTACTTC	CASSLFMTYEQYF
NA	NA	TRBV29-1	TRBJ1-2	TGCAGCGTGGGCGGACCTTATGGCTACACCTTC	CSVGGPYGYTF
NA	NA	TRBV7-9	TRBJ2-7	TGTGCCAGCAGCGCCCGTGGGGGCTACGAGCAGTACTTC	CASSARGGYEQYF
once	TRBD2	TRBV9	TRBJ2-1	TGTGCCAGCAGCCAAGCTACAGGACTAGCATACAATGAGCAGTTCTTC	CASSQATGLAYNEQFF
NA	NA	TRBV15	TRBJ1-2	TGTGCCACCAGCAGAGATGCCGGGAGCTATGGCTACACCTTC	CATSRDAGSYGYTF
NA	NA	TRBV7-3	TRBJ2-7	TGTGCCAGCAGCCAAGATCACACAGGTACCTCCTACGAGCAGCACTTC	CASSQDHTGTSYEQHF
NA	NA	TRBV15	TRBJ2-5	TGTGCCACCAGCAGAGGGGGGATAGGAGGGAAAGAGACCCAGTACTTC	CATSRGGIGGKETQYF
NA	NA	TRBV7-8	TRBJ2-7	TGTGCCAGCAGCTTAGGGGGGCCCAACTCCTACGAGCAGTACTTC	CASSLGGPNSYEQYF
few	NA	TRBV2	TRBJ1-5	TGTGCCAGCAGGGGGGAAGGCGGTCAGCCCCAGCATTTT	CASRGEGGQPQHF
NA	NA	TRBV29-1	TRBJ1-1	TGCAGCGTTGTCGGCCAGATGAACACTGAAGCTTTCTTT	CSVVGQMNTEAFF
medium-sized	TRBD2	TRBV6-6	TRBJ2-7	TGTGCCGCGGGAGGGGGCAAGGGGTACGAGCAGTACTTC	CAAGGGKGYEQYF
NA	NA	TRBV4-1	TRBJ1-6	TGCGCCAGCAGCCAAGATCACAGTTGGGGGGGTTCACCCCTCCACTTT	CASSQDHSWGGSPLHF
NA	TRBD2	TRBV7-2	TRBJ2-1	TGTGCCAGCAGGGACGGACTAGCGGGGGGCCCCTCCTACAATGAGCAGCTCTTC	CASRDGLAGGPSYNEQLF
NA	NA	TRBV15	TRBJ1-3	TGTGCCACCAGCAGAGAGCGGATAAAGGGGAACACCATATATTTT	CATSRERIKGNTIYF
NA	TRBD2	TRBV6-4	TRBJ2-3	TGTGCCAGCAGTGGGACTAGCGGGGGCGGGACAGATACGCAGTATTTT	CASSGTSGGGTDTQYF
once	NA	TRBV20-1	TRBJ2-3	TGCAGTGCTAGAGATCTTGCAGATACGCAGTATTTT	CSARDLADTQYF
NA	NA	TRBV19	TRBJ1-5	TGTGCCAGTAGTTTTGGGAGGGACGCTAATCAGCCCCAGCATTTT	CASSFGRDANQPQHF
few	NA	TRBV20-1	TRBJ2-7	TGCAGTGCTACCCGCGGCCAGACTAGGCACGAGCAGTACTTC	CSATRGQTRHEQYF
many	TRBD2	TRBV19	TRBJ2-3	TGTGCCAGTAGTATAGGGCTAGCGGGGGTCGCAGATACGCAGTATTTT	CASSIGLAGVADTQYF
NA	NA	TRBV2	TRBJ2-3	TGTGCCAACAGTGAAGGCCAGGCCACAGATACGCAGTATTTT	CANSEGQATDTQYF
NA	NA	TRBV5-4	TRBJ2-7	TGTGCCAGCAGCTTGTCCGGGACGGGGTTTGAGCAGTACTTC	CASSLSGTGFEQYF
medium-sized	NA	TRBV7-9	TRBJ1-6	TGTGCCAGCAGTTCGCACAGTGGGAATTCACCCCTCCACTTT	CASSSHSGNSPLHF
once	TRBD2	TRBV7-9	TRBJ2-1	TGTGCCGGCAGCTTAAAGCGGGAGATCTTC	CAGSLKREIF
NA	NA	TRBV9	TRBJ1-2	TGTGCCAGCAGCATAGGACAGAGCACAGATGTTAACTATGGCTACACCTTC	CASSIGQSTDVNYGYTF
NA	NA	TRBV29-1	TRBJ1-2	TGCAGCGTATCGGAACAGGGTAACTATGGCTACACCTTC	CSVSEQGNYGYTF
NA	NA	TRBV4-2	TRBJ1-2	TGTGCCAGCAGACCAAGTTTGGAGGCGAGGAGAGACTATGGCTACACCTTC	CASRPSLEARRDYGYTF
NA	NA	TRBV3-1	TRBJ1-6	TGTGCCAGCAGCCAAGAGGAGCGTGCTTATAATTCACCCCTCCACTTT	CASSQEERAYNSPLHF
once	NA	TRBV12-3/TRBV12-4	TRBJ1-2	TGTGCCAGCAGCACTGGACAGTCAAACTATGGCTACACCTTC	CASSTGQSNYGYTF
few	NA	TRBV25-1	TRBJ1-4	TGTGCCAGCAGTACAATGTCAGTAAGGAATGAAAAACTGTTTTTT	CASSTMSVRNEKLFF
few	TRBD2	TRBV5-1	TRBJ2-3	TGCGCCAGCAGCTCTAGCGGGGGGGGAGATACGCAGTATTTT	CASSSSGGGDTQYF
NA	TRBD1	TRBV2	TRBJ2-5	TGTGCCAGCAGTGAGGGGACAGGGGTTGTGGAGACCCAGTACTTC	CASSEGTGVVETQYF